This T cell receptor delta chain was profiled in a study of γδ T cells in repeated Plasmodium falciparum infection. Study-wide results and limits: Over time and infection, Vgamma9/Vdelta2+ repertoires remained highly stable and polyclonal. Vdelta2-negative gammadelta repertoires, largely Vdelta1+, seemingly showed infection-driven waves of new clonal selection.

Gammadelta T cells were flow-sorted from PBMC into Vgamma9/Vdelta2+ and Vdelta2-negative populations for bulk analysis. This clone was picked up a small number of times. Its target is not known. The protein held in TCRdb is that of a much larger clone and does not match this DNA's translation at residue 7, likely because of a read error; the protein shown is translated from the DNA. TCRdb re-processed the multiplex PCR reads via CATT. The data show around 57,000 delta-chain clones, around 1.5% seen once. Germline V gene lookup returns CDR1 TSWWSYY and CDR2 QGS. The V and J ends lost 3 bases and 2 bases respectively, with 25 bases between them. The CDR3 consists of 20 residues.

The origin of this receptor is a pool of human donors (malaria-infected and uninfected, not separated). This chain uses TRDV1 with TRDJ2, with a weak D call TRDD3 (6 bases). The specimen sequenced was gamma-delta T cells from blood. This CDR3 is CALGDPCHPTRYALTAQLFF. CDR3 coding DNA: TGTGCTCTTGGGGACCCCTGCCACCCTACGAGATACGCCTTGACAGCACAACTCTTCTTT.